One and the same sample provided the 27 T cell receptor beta chains below, sequenced in a study of shared clonotypes between healthy human individuals. This table comes from immunoSEQ multiplex PCR, and its TCRdb copy is limited to in-frame clones, with some not included. Of approximately 2.5 million clones in the sample, more than 90% were seen once. The sequencing sample was made of naive CD4+ T cells sorted from blood. This sample's subset: CD45RA+ positively selected. These TCRs come from a young man in good health.

The chain links TRBV15 to TRBJ1-4, with D unresolved. The germline V and J ends were trimmed by 0 bases and 4 bases, with 6 bases remaining between them. Germline V lookup: CDR1 LNHNV, CDR2 YYDKDF (reference sequence). The CDR3 extends over 14 amino acids. The CDR3 spells CATSRERINEKLFF. The DNA of the CDR3 is TGTGCCACCAGCAGAGAACGGATTAATGAAAAACTGTTTTTT.

The DNA of the CDR3 is TGTGCCAGCAGCGTAGTCGTGGGAACCAGCACAGATACGCAGTATTTT. As protein: CASSVVVGTSTDTQYF. The chain is built from TRBV9 and TRBJ2-3; D is unclear. The V and J ends lost 0 bases and 0 bases respectively, with 11 bases between them. From germline, CDR1 is SGDLS and CDR2 YYNGEE. The CDR3 sequence is 16 residues long.

This chain joins TRBV5-1 and TRBJ2-7; 7 nucleotides match TRBD2. CDR3 size: 15 residues. V gave up 0 bases and J gave up 1 base; unmatched junction bases: 4. The germline V gene has CDR1 SGHRS and CDR2 YFSETQ. The CDR3 DNA sequence: TGCGCCAGCAGCTTGGATCTAGCGGTTTCCTACGAGCAGTACTTC. It specifies CASSLDLAVSYEQYF. Full variable domain (rest looked up from reference TRBV5-1 and TRBJ2-7): KAGVTQTPRYLIKTRGQQVTLSCSPISGHRSVSWYQQTPGQGLQFLFEYFSETQRNKGNFPGRFSGRQFSNSRSEMNVSTLELGDSALYLCASSLDLAVSYEQYFGPGTRLTVT.

The chain couples TRBV2 to TRBJ1-2, with 7 bases matching TRBD1. CDR1 SNHLY and CDR2 FYNNEI come from the germline V gene. V was pared by 8 bases and J by 7 bases, with 16 bases of the junction left unmatched. The CDR3 loop spans 15 amino acids. CDR3 residues: CASDRANTGAAGYTF. The DNA of the CDR3 is TGTGCCAGCGACCGGGCTAATACAGGGGCGGCTGGCTACACCTTC.

The chain employs TRBV5-1 and TRBJ2-7; possibly TRBD2 for D (5 bases). Germline V gene sequence: CDR1 SGHRS, CDR2 YFSETQ. The CDR3 extends over 15 amino acids. Trimming stripped 4 bases from V and 2 bases from J, with 16 bases between. This CDR3 reads CASSMGRSGTYEQYF. The DNA of the CDR3 is TGCGCCAGCAGCATGGGCCGGTCGGGAACCTACGAGCAGTACTTC.

Points on this clone: Different DNA sequences within this sample yield the same CDR3. The chain couples TRBV11-2 to TRBJ1-1, with unresolved D. The CDR3 totals 13 residues. V lost 3 bases and J 1 base, leaving 6 bases between the germline ends. Germline CDR1 SGHAT, CDR2 FQNNGV. CDR3 sequence (DNA): TGTGCCAGCAGCTTTGGTGAGAACACTGAAGCTTTCTTT. Translating it yields CASSFGENTEAFF.

V usage is TRBV30 and J usage is TRBJ2-7; no clear D. Germline CDR1 GTSNPN, CDR2 SVGIG (reference sequence). The CDR3 contains 11 residues. V lost 4 bases and J 7 bases, leaving 11 bases between the germline ends. In DNA, the CDR3 is TGTGCCTGGAATCGTCTCGATGAGCAGTACTTC. This translates into CAWNRLDEQYF. The full variable domain, completed using reference TRBV30 and TRBJ2-7, is SQTIHQWPATLVQPVGSPLSLECTVEGTSNPNLYWYRQAAGRGLQLLFYSVGIGQISSEVPQNLSASRPQDRQFILSSKKLLLSDSGFYLCAWNRLDEQYFGPGTRLTVT.

Concerning this clone itself: Other DNA sequences in this sample translate to the same CDR3. CDR3 region: CASSLLPSYEQYF. Written as DNA, the CDR3 is TGCGCCAGCAGCTTGTTGCCTTCCTACGAGCAGTACTTC. The V gene is TRBV5-1, the J gene TRBJ2-7; D uncertain. In germline, CDR1 is SGHRS, CDR2 YFSETQ. Trimming took 1 base from V and 1 from J, leaving 6 bases between them. This CDR3 has 13 amino acids.

The chain employs TRBV18 and TRBJ2-1, with D perhaps given as TRBD1 or TRBD2 (6 bases each). The CDR3 is 15 amino acids. CDR1 and CDR2 from the germline V gene are KGHSH and LQKENI. The V end was cut by 3 bases, the J end by 4 bases, with 13 bases between. CDR3 residues: CASSPEGGGYNEQFF. CDR3 nucleotide sequence: TGTGCCAGCTCACCCGAGGGGGGCGGTTACAATGAGCAGTTCTTC.

The CDR3 DNA sequence: TGTGCCAGCAGACGGACAGGGGGCCTGGAGACCCAGTACTTC. Translated, it gives CASRRTGGLETQYF. The V gene is TRBV6-5, the J gene TRBJ2-5; 11 bases fit TRBD1. This CDR3 region has 14 residues. V trimming: 6 bases; J trimming: 5 bases; junction bases outside the gene matches: 5. Germline CDR1 and CDR2: MNHEY and SVGAGI.

About this clone: Other nucleotide sequences from this sample produce the same CDR3. This sequence joins TRBV10-3 and TRBJ2-5; TRBD1 agrees at 7 bases. Germline CDR1 is ENHRY and CDR2 is SYGVKD. With V trimmed by 0 bases and J by 1 base, 2 bases remained unmatched. The CDR3 spans 15 residues. CDR3 DNA: TGTGCCATCAGTGAGTCGCGACAGGGCCAAGAGACCCAGTACTTC. Protein sequence: CAISESRQGQETQYF.

This chain uses TRBV27 with TRBJ1-2; D is ambiguous. The germline V gene encodes CDR1 MNHEY and CDR2 SMNVEV (reference sequence). The CDR3 covers 14 residues. Trimming shortened V by 2 bases and J by 5 bases, and 12 bases separated the two germline ends. The DNA for the CDR3 is TGTGCCAGCAGTTTAAGTTGGAGGGCGTATGGCTACACCTTC. As protein: CASSLSWRAYGYTF.

This clone appeared a single time. The chain has TRBV4-1 and TRBJ1-2; D ambiguous. The length of the CDR3 is 17 residues. V shed 1 base and J shed 3 bases, with 18 bases lying between them. Germline CDR1 reads MGHRA; CDR2 reads YSYEKL. The CDR3 reads CASSQVGSGYPYYGYTF. CDR3 DNA: TGCGCCAGCAGCCAAGTGGGGTCGGGTTACCCTTACTATGGCTACACCTTC.

J is TRBJ2-3 and V is TRBV7-2; tentative D call: TRBD2 (5 bases). The V gene lost 5 bases and the J gene lost 2 bases, with 14 bases spanning the gap. The germline V gene has CDR1 SGHTA and CDR2 FQGNSA. The CDR3 is made up of 15 amino acids. CDR3 sequence: CASSPSGLYTDTQYF. The CDR3 DNA reads TGTGCCAGCAGCCCCAGTGGACTCTACACAGATACGCAGTATTTT.

This clone showed up just once. CDR3 sequence: CASSPRRGSEGEQYF. The CDR3 nucleotides read TGTGCCAGCTCACCACGAAGGGGCAGTGAGGGCGAGCAGTACTTC. The chain is built from TRBV18 and TRBJ2-7, with D perhaps assigned TRBD1 or TRBD2 (5 bases each). Germline CDR1 reads KGHSH; CDR2 reads LQKENI. Trimming shortened V by 1 base and J by 6 bases, and 16 bases separated the two germline ends. CDR3 length equals 15 residues.

V usage is TRBV10-3 and J usage is TRBJ2-3; 14 positions agree with TRBD2. Germline V gene lookup returns CDR1 ENHRY and CDR2 SYGVKD. The CDR3 is made up of 16 amino acids. V was pared by 4 bases and J by 5 bases, with 5 bases of the junction left unmatched. CDR3 sequence: CAISAGLAGEGDTQYF. CDR3 sequence (DNA): TGTGCCATCAGTGCGGGACTAGCGGGAGAGGGAGATACGCAGTATTTT.

The V and J genes are TRBV4-1 and TRBJ2-3, with 14 nucleotides matching TRBD2. CDR1 and CDR2 from the germline V gene are MGHRA and YSYEKL. This CDR3 is built from 19 residues. V shed 3 bases, J shed 6 bases, and the junction held 14 bases outside the gene matches. The CDR3 region is CASSHPRETSGGAPDTQYF. CDR3 in DNA: TGCGCCAGCAGCCACCCGCGGGAGACTAGCGGGGGGGCCCCGGATACGCAGTATTTT.

V gene TRBV30 combines with J gene TRBJ2-5; a possible D gene is TRBD1 (7 bases). With the DNA end fitting TRBJ2-7 better, the J assignment may be wrong. The CDR3 extends over 16 amino acids. Germline-derived CDR1 and CDR2 are GTSNPN and SVGIG (reference sequence). The chain's CDR3 is CAWQGGDWYLTYEQYF. The CDR3 nucleotides are TGTGCCTGGCAGGGGGGCGATTGGTATTTAACCTACGAGCAGTACTTC.

The chain combines TRBV4-3 with TRBJ2-1; TRBD2 aligns across 8 bases. Germline V gene lookup returns CDR1 LGHNA and CDR2 YSLEER. The CDR3 is 17 residues long. With 0 bases clipped from V and 10 bases from J, the junction kept 14 bases outside the gene matches. The DNA for the CDR3 is TGCGCCAGCAGCCAAGATAGAAGCGGGAGTTTCGGTAACGAGCAGTTCTTC. This translates into CASSQDRSGSFGNEQFF.

The chain uses TRBV5-1 and TRBJ2-2; D is possibly TRBD1 (5 bases). The CDR3 is made up of 15 amino acids. Looked up from germline, CDR1 is SGHRS and CDR2 is YFSETQ. Trimming removed 1 base at V and 3 bases at J, with 10 bases between. The CDR3 DNA reads TGCGCCAGCAGCTTGCAGGGCGTAGACACCGGGGAGCTGTTTTTT. Its translation is CASSLQGVDTGELFF.

This chain connects TRBV7-2 to TRBJ1-5; tentatively, D is TRBD1 (6 bases). Germline-derived CDR1 and CDR2 are SGHTA and FQGNSA. Trimming removed 5 bases at V and 5 bases at J, with 19 bases between. The CDR3 runs 16 residues. CDR3 in amino acids: CASSPDEGGGYQPQHF. As DNA, the CDR3 is TGTGCCAGCAGCCCCGACGAGGGGGGCGGCTATCAGCCCCAGCATTTT.

The rearrangement links TRBV10-3 to TRBJ1-5; 10 positions agree with TRBD1. The V gene end was trimmed by 6 bases and the J gene end by 4 bases; junction bases not matched to a gene: 6. The germline V gene has CDR1 ENHRY and CDR2 SYGVKD. The CDR3 extends over 15 amino acids. CDR3 amino acids: CAIRRGTGVNQPQHF. The DNA for the CDR3 is TGTGCCATCAGGCGGGGGACAGGGGTAAATCAGCCCCAGCATTTT.

This chain joins TRBV11-1 and TRBJ1-6; no clear D. Germline lookup yields CDR1 SGHAT and CDR2 FQDESV (reference sequence). The ends were cut back, 1 base at V and 6 bases at J, with 10 bases in the middle. The CDR3 spans 15 residues. The chain's CDR3 is CASSLGGPINSPLHF. DNA of the CDR3: TGTGCCAGCAGCTTAGGCGGGCCGATTAATTCACCCCTCCACTTT.

V gene TRBV18 combines with J gene TRBJ2-3, with 9 bases fitting TRBD1. Germline values: CDR1 KGHSH, CDR2 LQKENI. V lost 4 bases to trimming and J lost 1 base; unmatched junction nucleotides: 3. The CDR3 is made up of 15 amino acids. CDR3 protein: CASSRDRVRTDTQYF. CDR3 in DNA: TGTGCCAGCTCACGGGACAGGGTCCGCACAGATACGCAGTATTTT.

The chain couples TRBV6-1 to TRBJ1-6, with 7 bases fitting TRBD1. This CDR3 is 13 amino acids long. Germline V CDR1 and CDR2: MNHNS, SASEGT. J was trimmed by 7 bases and V by 11 bases; bases with no gene match: 8. The CDR3 coding sequence is TGTGCCGGAAAACAGGGGTTGAATTCACCCCTCCACTTT. This gives the protein CAGKQGLNSPLHF.

The rearrangement uses TRBV27 and TRBJ1-2; no clear D. Germline CDR1 and CDR2: MNHEY and SMNVEV (reference sequence). This CDR3 has 16 residues. The V end was cut by 2 bases, the J end by 2 bases, with 15 bases between. CDR3 region: CASSLHGNQRNYGYTF. CDR3 in DNA: TGTGCCAGCAGTTTACACGGGAACCAGAGAAACTATGGCTACACCTTC.

The table lists this clone with a few counts. Other DNA sequences in the sample encode the same CDR3. This rearrangement joins TRBV7-2 to TRBJ2-5, with 7 bases identical to TRBD2. The CDR3 contains 13 residues. The V and J ends lost 0 bases and 5 bases, in that order; junction bases with no gene match: 0. CDR1 is SGHTA and CDR2 is FQGNSA in the germline V gene. The CDR3 DNA reads TGTGCCAGCAGCTTAGCCGGGGGGGAGACCCAGTACTTC. Translation: CASSLAGGETQYF.